These 25 T cell receptor beta chains were sequenced from one sample in a study of blood T cells in healthy people across ages (dated by TCRdb to 2013 to 2016). Library prep was done by 5' RACE. The sequencer was an Illumina HiSeq 2500. A second PCR of about 7 to 12 cycles was performed with a sample-barcoded 5' primer and a J-beta primer mix. TCRdb passed the public sequencing reads through fastp at Q25 and MiXCR, retaining productive beta sequences. Each entry is one CDR3 protein sequence, shown with its most common DNA and genes. For this sample the table gives roughly 1,700,000 distinct CDR3 sequences, of which 28% were detected only once. The top ten hold over 7% of the sample. The source material was blood. The origin of the receptors is a woman aged 30 to 39 in good health.

In regard to this clonotype: With a much larger clone just one base away, this may be a read error. This sequence joins TRBV7-2 and TRBJ2-7; 9 nucleotides agree with TRBD2. J was trimmed by 7 bases and V by 1 base; bases with no gene match: 14. CDR1 is SGHTA and CDR2 is FQGNSA in the germline V gene. This CDR3 is built from 17 residues. Here the CDR3 reads CASSLGISGSVLNEQYF. CDR3 coding DNA: TGTGCCAGCAGCTTAGGCATTAGCGGGAGTGTGTTGAATGAGCAGTACTTC.

Only a few counts were recorded for this clonotype. The chain joins TRBV29-1 to TRBJ2-7, with D perhaps TRBD2 (6 bases). CDR3 length equals 13 residues. Between the trimmed V and J ends, which lost 2 bases and 2 bases, there was a span of 10 bases. In germline, CDR1 is SQVTM, CDR2 ANQGSEA. The CDR3 coding sequence is TGCAGCGTTGAAATCGGGACTCCCTACGAGCAGTACTTC. Protein sequence: CSVEIGTPYEQYF.

This chain connects TRBV24-1 to TRBJ1-2; 8 positions agree with TRBD1. The CDR3 sequence is 13 residues long. Germline V gene sequence: CDR1 KGHDR, CDR2 SFDVKD. Trimming cost V 4 bases and J 6 bases; bases outside gene matches: 3. The CDR3 reads CATSENRGDGYTF. CDR3 bases: TGTGCCACCAGTGAGAACAGGGGGGATGGCTACACCTTC.

The V and J genes are TRBV10-1 and TRBJ2-1, with D possibly matching TRBD2 (5 bases). V dropped 2 bases and J dropped 8 bases, with 10 bases sitting between them. Germline V CDR1 and CDR2: WNHNN, SYGVQD (reference sequence). The CDR3 totals 13 residues. DNA of the CDR3: TGCGCCAGCAGTGAGCCCGGACTGTATGAGCAGTTCTTC. Translated, it gives CASSEPGLYEQFF.

A word on this clonotype: One end of the junction varies from germline; a read error may be responsible. The CDR3: CASSLSDNYGHTF. The CDR3, as DNA: TGCGCCAGCAGCCTGTCGGATAACTATGGCCACACCTTC. The chain joins TRBV5-1 to TRBJ1-2; the D is unclear. Germline V gives CDR1 SGHRS, CDR2 YFSETQ. The CDR3 covers 13 residues.

There are a few counts of this clonotype. The chain uses TRBV12-3 or TRBV12-4 and TRBJ1-4; D possibly corresponds to TRBD1 (6 bases). The CDR3 consists of 14 residues. The ends were cut back, 3 bases at V and 4 bases at J, with 9 bases in the middle. In nucleotides, the CDR3 is TGTGCCAGCAGTTTTCCAGGGGTTAATGAAAAACTGTTTTTT. It is translated as CASSFPGVNEKLFF.

The rearrangement joins TRBV20-1 to TRBJ2-3, with 7 bases fitting TRBD2. CDR1 DFQATT and CDR2 SNEGSKA come from the germline V gene (reference sequence). CDR3 length equals 14 residues. The J segment lost 2 bases and the V segment lost 5 bases, leaving 7 bases of the junction unmatched. CDR3 sequence reads: CSALRTRTTDTQYF. The DNA for the CDR3 is TGCAGTGCTCTCCGGACTAGAACCACAGATACGCAGTATTTT.

This sequence joins TRBV7-9 and TRBJ2-1, with D perhaps matching TRBD1 or TRBD2 (5 bases each). Trimming took 6 bases from V and 0 from J, leaving 18 bases between them. The germline gives CDR1 SEHNR, CDR2 FQNEAQ (reference sequence). CDR3 length: 17 amino acids. The CDR3 reads CASRVPVGVSSYNEQFF. CDR3 sequence (DNA): TGTGCCAGCAGGGTCCCGGTGGGGGTAAGCTCCTACAATGAGCAGTTCTTC.

This clonotype was seen a single time. V usage is TRBV7-9 and J usage is TRBJ2-2, with 7 bases lining up with TRBD2. V lost 5 bases to trimming and J lost 7 bases; unmatched junction nucleotides: 4. The length of the CDR3 is 13 residues. Per the germline V gene, CDR1 is SEHNR and CDR2 is FQNEAQ (reference sequence). CDR3 sequence (DNA): TGTGCCAGCAGCCCCCGGACTAGCGGGGAGCTGTTTTTT. It encodes CASSPRTSGELFF.

This clonotype was observed a few times. The chain links TRBV5-1 to TRBJ2-5; 15 nucleotides match TRBD2. This CDR3 has 17 residues. J was trimmed by 2 bases and V by 4 bases; bases with no gene match: 6. Germline V lookup: CDR1 SGHRS, CDR2 YFSETQ. CDR3 in DNA: TGCGCCAGCAGCAATGGACTAGCGGGGGGGCTACAAGAGACCCAGTACTTC. Amino acid sequence: CASSNGLAGGLQETQYF.

This clonotype appeared a few times. At one of its ends the junction is not consistent with the germline gene, which may arise from a read error. V is TRBV29-1 and J is TRBJ1-4; D is ambiguous. Germline V gene data show CDR1 as SQVTM and CDR2 as ANQGSEA. CDR3 size: 12 residues. CDR3 nucleotide sequence: TGCAGCGTTCGACGGTATAATGAAAAACGGTTTTTT. It translates to CSVRRYNEKRFF.

The rearrangement joins TRBV5-1 to TRBJ2-1; a possible D gene is TRBD1 (5 bases). CDR1 and CDR2 (germline): SGHRS, YFSETQ. The CDR3 is made up of 11 amino acids. With 4 bases removed from V and 15 bases from J, the gap between germline ends came to 14 bases. In nucleotides, the CDR3 is TGCGCCAGCAGCACTACAGGAGTTTGGTTCTTC. This encodes CASSTTGVWFF.

This clonotype was found a few times. The genes are TRBV20-1 and TRBJ1-1; D not resolved. This CDR3 contains 14 residues. CDR1 DFQATT and CDR2 SNEGSKA come from the germline V gene (reference sequence). V lost 0 bases to trimming and J lost 3 bases, with 11 bases between them. CDR3 DNA: TGCAGTGCTAGAGACCCCAACCGCGACACTGAAGCTTTCTTT. Translation gives CSARDPNRDTEAFF.

On this clonotype: Germline and junction disagree at one end, which may indicate a read error. The V call is TRBV7-2, the J call TRBJ2-7; D is unresolved. Per the germline V gene, CDR1 is SGHTA and CDR2 is FQGNSA. The CDR3 has 15 amino acids. CDR3 residues: CASSLPQQSSYERYF. The CDR3 DNA follows: TGTGCCAGCAGCTTGCCCCAGCAAAGCTCCTACGAGCGGTACTTC.

The sample holds many counts of this clonotype. The genes are TRBV27 and TRBJ2-7, with 9 bases matching TRBD1. CDR3 length equals 14 residues. V lost 7 bases, J lost 3 bases, and 7 bases stayed unmatched. Germline V CDR1 and CDR2: MNHEY, SMNVEV (reference sequence). The CDR3 loop is CASTPTGGRYEQYF. The CDR3 DNA reads TGTGCCAGCACCCCGACAGGGGGTCGCTACGAGCAGTACTTC.

The chain has TRBV2 and TRBJ2-3, with a weak D call TRBD2 (6 bases). The germline V gene encodes CDR1 SNHLY and CDR2 FYNNEI. V lost 5 bases and J 3 bases, leaving 12 bases between the germline ends. The CDR3 is made up of 14 amino acids. The CDR3 sequence: CASSRRLETDTQYF. Written as DNA, the CDR3 is TGTGCCAGCAGTCGCCGACTAGAAACAGATACGCAGTATTTT.

As regards this clonotype: This may arise from a read error, as a much more abundant clone is one base away. The chain couples TRBV5-1 to TRBJ2-1; no firm D call. Germline V lookup: CDR1 SGHRS, CDR2 YFSETQ. The CDR3 totals 12 residues. CDR3 loop: CASSLIDNEQVF. The CDR3 DNA is TGCGCCAGCAGCTTGATAGACAATGAGCAGGTCTTC. Full variable domain (outside the CDR3, taken from reference TRBV5-1 and TRBJ2-1): KAGVTQTPRYLIKTRGQQVTLSCSPISGHRSVSWYQQTPGQGLQFLFEYFSETQRNKGNFPGRFSGRQFSNSRSEMNVSTLELGDSALYLCASSLIDNEQVFGPGTRLTVL.

This clonotype appeared a few times. Here the CDR3 DNA reads TGCAGTGCTAGAGATTCCGGGACTAGCGGAGGGTACGAGCAGTACTTC. It encodes CSARDSGTSGGYEQYF. This sequence joins TRBV20-1 and TRBJ2-7, with 11 bases identical to TRBD2. The V gene end was trimmed by 0 bases and the J gene end by 4 bases; junction bases not matched to a gene: 8. CDR3 length equals 16 residues. In germline, CDR1 is DFQATT, CDR2 SNEGSKA (reference sequence).

This clonotype was observed at least ten times. The V call is TRBV20-1, the J call TRBJ2-5, with D uncertain. Germline assignment: CDR1 DFQATT and CDR2 SNEGSKA (reference sequence). This CDR3 region has 12 residues. The V end lost 6 bases, the J end lost 5 bases, and 13 bases lay between the germline ends. The CDR3 DNA is TGCAGTGCATCGCACTCCGCGGAGACCCAGTACTTC. This gives the protein CSASHSAETQYF.

This chain joins TRBV9 and TRBJ2-1; tentatively, D is TRBD2 (5 bases). This CDR3 comprises 15 residues. V was clipped by 1 base and J by 2 bases, with 10 bases between them. Germline assignment: CDR1 SGDLS and CDR2 YYNGEE. CDR3 sequence: CASSVLRAAYNEQFF. DNA of the CDR3: TGTGCCAGCAGCGTACTGAGGGCCGCCTACAATGAGCAGTTCTTC. The entire variable domain, with the rest obtained from reference TRBV9 and TRBJ2-1, is as follows: DSGVTQTPKHLITATGQRVTLRCSPRSGDLSVYWYQQSLDQGLQFLIQYYNGEERAKGNILERFSAQQFPDLHSELNLSSLELGDSALYFCASSVLRAAYNEQFFGPGTRLTVL.

This clonotype has just a few counts. The CDR3 DNA follows: TGCGCCAGCAGCCAAGCAAAATTTCTAAGGAAAGGGTCAAACACTGAAGCTTTCTTT. Its protein is CASSQAKFLRKGSNTEAFF. The chain uses TRBV4-1 and TRBJ1-1; D not certain. The CDR3 loop spans 19 amino acids. CDR1 and CDR2 (germline): MGHRA, YSYEKL. The ends were cut back, 1 base at V and 2 bases at J, with 23 bases in the middle.

Comment on this clonotype: One end of the junction fails to match germline, which may point to a read error. This rearrangement joins TRBV7-2 to TRBJ1-5, with TRBD1 matching 7 bases. This CDR3 region has 15 residues. Germline V gene lookup returns CDR1 SGHTA and CDR2 FQGNSA. In nucleotides, the CDR3 is TGTGCCAGCAGCTTAGACAGGGGAATTAATCATCCCCAGCATTTT. It codes for CASSLDRGINHPQHF.

This clonotype was seen only a few times. The chain links TRBV7-6 to TRBJ2-3, with D possibly being TRBD1 (5 bases). V shed 4 bases and J shed 1 base, with 12 bases lying between them. Per germline, CDR1 SGHVS and CDR2 FNYEAQ. The CDR3 loop spans 15 amino acids. Here the CDR3 DNA reads TGTGCCAGCAGCTCCTGGCAGGGCCGCACAGATACGCAGTATTTT. This encodes CASSSWQGRTDTQYF.

Regarding this clonotype: A much larger clone differs from this one at a single base, so this may be a read error. The CDR3 region is CASSPPVSSYNEQYF. The CDR3 DNA follows: TGTGCCAGCAGTCCCCCGGTAAGCTCCTACAATGAGCAGTACTTC. The V and J genes are TRBV12-3 or TRBV12-4 and TRBJ2-1; D ambiguous. TRBJ2-7 matches the DNA end more closely, so the J call is doubtful. This CDR3 comprises 15 residues.

This sequence joins TRBV9 and TRBJ2-7; perhaps D is TRBD1 or TRBD2 (5 bases each). The CDR3 runs 14 residues. V lost 0 bases and J lost 5, with 12 bases in between. The germline CDR1 and CDR2 sequences are SGDLS and YYNGEE. Here the CDR3 reads CASSVGDVCDEQYF. CDR3 DNA: TGTGCCAGCAGCGTAGGGGACGTTTGTGACGAGCAGTACTTC.